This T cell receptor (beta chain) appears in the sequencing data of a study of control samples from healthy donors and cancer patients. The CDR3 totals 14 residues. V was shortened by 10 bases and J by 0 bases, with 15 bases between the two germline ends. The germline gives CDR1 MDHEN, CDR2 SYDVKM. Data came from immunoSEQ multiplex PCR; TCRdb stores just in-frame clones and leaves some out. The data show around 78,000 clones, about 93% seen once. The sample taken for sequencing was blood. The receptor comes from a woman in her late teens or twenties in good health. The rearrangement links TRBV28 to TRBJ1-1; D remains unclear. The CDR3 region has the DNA TGTGCCATCTCGGGGAGTGGGATGAACACTGAAGCTTTCTTT. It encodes CAISGSGMNTEAFF.